This entry lists 32 T cell receptor beta chains sequenced from one sample in a study of regulatory T cells in long-lasting Graves disease. Specified time point: newly diagnosed GD, antithyroid drugs for less than 3 months. Isolated PBMC RNA provided the starting material for the TCR library. Both iRepertoire HTBI primers and Arm-PCR of CDR3 regions were used to build the TCR beta libraries. TCRdb independently ran MiXCR on the multiplex PCR reads; one entry per CDR3 protein. The sample has about 360,000 distinct CDR3 sequences; roughly 17% are singletons. These same data were also listed under a study on T cells in Graves' hyperthyroidism and ophthalmopathy.

Specimen: peripheral blood mononuclear cells (PBMCs), collected at new diagnosis, from a patient treated with antithyroid drugs. Receptors were obtained from a woman under 30 with Graves disease.

This clonotype has just a few counts. The chain carries TRBV5-8 and TRBJ1-6; D is perhaps TRBD1 (5 bases). Trimming left V 3 bases short and J 7 bases short, with 14 bases between. This CDR3 region has 15 residues. Germline CDR1 SGHTS, CDR2 YDEGEE. The CDR3 is CASSSPRTPNSPLHF. As DNA, the CDR3 is TGTGCCAGCAGCTCACCCCGGACACCGAATTCACCCCTCCACTTT.

In its sample, this clonotype was seen a few times. This chain uses TRBV5-5 with TRBJ2-7; TRBD1 is a possible D gene (6 bases). Per germline, CDR1 SGHKS and CDR2 YYEKEE (reference sequence). The CDR3 contains 15 residues. The V end lost 0 bases, the J end lost 2 bases, and 12 bases lay between the germline ends. In nucleotides, the CDR3 is TGTGCCAGCAGCTTGGAGACCAGGGGACCCTACGAGCAGTACTTC. Its translation: CASSLETRGPYEQYF.

This sequence joins TRBV9 and TRBJ2-7; D is undetermined. Germline V gene lookup returns CDR1 SGDLS and CDR2 YYNGEE. V was trimmed by 0 bases and J by 2 bases, leaving 9 bases between them. The CDR3 runs to 14 residues. The CDR3, as DNA: TGTGCCAGCAGCGTAGGTCCCTCAACCTACGAGCAGTACTTC. Translation gives CASSVGPSTYEQYF.

There are many counts of this clonotype. The chain carries TRBV7-2 and TRBJ1-2, with D tentatively TRBD1 (6 bases). Between the trimmed V and J ends, which lost 5 bases and 5 bases, there was a span of 12 bases. The germline V gene has CDR1 SGHTA and CDR2 FQGNSA. CDR3 length: 13 amino acids. The CDR3 region is CASSPKGGYGYTF. CDR3 nucleotide sequence: TGTGCCAGCAGCCCGAAGGGGGGGTATGGCTACACCTTC. Full variable domain (rest looked up from reference TRBV7-2 and TRBJ1-2): GAGVSQSPSNKVTEKGKDVELRCDPISGHTALYWYRQSLGQGLEFLIYFQGNSAPDKSGLPSDRFSAERTGGSVSTLTIQRTQQEDSAVYLCASSPKGGYGYTFGSGTRLTVV.

In its sample, this clonotype was seen a few times. The chain is built from TRBV27 and TRBJ2-1; D is perhaps TRBD1 (5 bases). Germline V lookup: CDR1 MNHEY, CDR2 SMNVEV (reference sequence). V lost 7 bases to trimming and J lost 12 bases, with 22 bases between them. The CDR3 contains 14 residues. CDR3 in DNA: TGTGCCAGCATTTCCAGGGCCACACCCGAGACGCAGTTCTTC. Translation gives CASISRATPETQFF.

This clonotype was observed a handful of times. This rearrangement joins TRBV6-5 to TRBJ2-3; D is uncertain. V lost 2 bases to trimming and J lost 2 bases, with 8 bases between them. There are 14 residues in the CDR3. The germline V gene has CDR1 MNHEY and CDR2 SVGAGI. The CDR3 loop reads CASSYRGTTDTQYF. The CDR3 nucleotides are TGTGCCAGCAGTTACCGAGGAACCACAGATACGCAGTATTTT.

In its sample, this clonotype was seen many times. This chain connects TRBV2 to TRBJ2-2; 9 bases map to TRBD1. This CDR3 contains 13 residues. After removal of 6 bases from V and 6 bases from J, the junction contained 2 bases not matched to a gene. CDR1 is SNHLY, CDR2 FYNNEI, per germline. The CDR3 sequence: CASRDRGAGELFF. CDR3 sequence (DNA): TGTGCCAGCAGGGACAGGGGAGCCGGGGAGCTGTTTTTT. Full variable domain (missing parts from reference TRBV2 and TRBJ2-2): EPEVTQTPSHQVTQMGQEVILRCVPISNHLYFYWYRQILGQKVEFLVSFYNNEISEKSEIFDDQFSVERPDGSNFTLKIRSTKLEDSAMYFCASRDRGAGELFFGEGSRLTVL.

In this sample, this clonotype turned up many times. The CDR3 loop reads CASSQARLSTGELFF. CDR3 nucleotides: TGTGCCAGCAGCCAAGCGAGACTCAGCACCGGGGAGCTGTTTTTT. The chain employs TRBV3-1 and TRBJ2-2, with D unclear. The CDR3 totals 15 residues. From germline, CDR1 is LGHDT and CDR2 YNNKEL (reference sequence). Trimming cost V 1 base and J 4 bases, with 10 bases left between them.

This clonotype was recorded many times. The chain combines TRBV24-1 with TRBJ2-3; D possibly corresponds to TRBD1 (5 bases). V dropped 2 bases and J dropped 4 bases, with 9 bases sitting between them. Germline CDR1 KGHDR, CDR2 SFDVKD. The CDR3 is made up of 14 amino acids. CDR3: CATSDSDIPDTQYF. As DNA, the CDR3 is TGTGCCACCAGTGATTCGGACATTCCAGATACGCAGTATTTT.

In this sample, this clonotype turned up many times. V gene TRBV28 combines with J gene TRBJ1-1, with 8 bases fitting TRBD1. V trimming: 6 bases; J trimming: 4 bases; junction bases outside the gene matches: 10. CDR3 length: 15 amino acids. The germline V gene encodes CDR1 MDHEN and CDR2 SYDVKM. The CDR3 is CASSSARQGSTEAFF. The CDR3 region has the DNA TGTGCCAGCAGCTCCGCCCGACAGGGGAGCACTGAAGCTTTCTTT.

This clonotype was found many times. The rearrangement uses TRBV14 and TRBJ2-1, with D unresolved. Trimming cost V 4 bases and J 7 bases, with 8 bases left between them. CDR1 SGHDN and CDR2 FVKESK come from the germline V gene. This CDR3 comprises 12 residues. CDR3 residues: CASSPGRNEQFF. DNA for the CDR3: TGTGCCAGCAGCCCCGGACGGAATGAGCAGTTCTTC.

Ten or more counts support this clonotype. CDR3 sequence: CASSGETGSYGEQFF. In DNA form, the CDR3 reads TGTGCCAGCAGCGGAGAGACAGGGAGTTACGGTGAGCAGTTCTTC. This sequence joins TRBV27 and TRBJ2-1; 7 bases fit TRBD1. The junction had 14 bases not matched to a gene; V was cut back by 6 bases and J by 9 bases. The CDR3 runs to 15 residues. Germline CDR1 MNHEY, CDR2 SMNVEV (reference sequence).

This clonotype showed up many times. V and J are TRBV7-6 and TRBJ2-7; D possibly corresponds to TRBD2 (6 bases). The germline gives CDR1 SGHVS, CDR2 FNYEAQ. The CDR3 contains 14 residues. Trimming shortened V by 0 bases and J by 3 bases, and 9 bases separated the two germline ends. The chain's CDR3 is CASSLAGLDYEQYF. The CDR3 bases are TGTGCCAGCAGCTTAGCGGGACTTGACTACGAGCAGTACTTC.

The rearrangement links TRBV6-1 to TRBJ2-1; 9 bases are a match to TRBD2. The CDR3 covers 15 residues. Per the germline V gene, CDR1 is MNHNS and CDR2 is SASEGT. The J segment lost 8 bases and the V segment lost 6 bases, leaving 11 bases of the junction unmatched. The CDR3 DNA reads TGTGCCAGCAGACCCTCGGGACTAGCTAATGATGAGCAGTTCTTC. This translates into CASRPSGLANDEQFF.

The CDR3 DNA reads TGCGCCAGCAGCCCGAACCCAGTGAGCAATCAGCCCCAGCATTTT. Translating gives CASSPNPVSNQPQHF. This chain connects TRBV5-1 to TRBJ1-5, with D unclear. The CDR3 contains 15 residues. The V end was cut by 4 bases, the J end by 1 base, with 12 bases between. The germline V gene encodes CDR1 SGHRS and CDR2 YFSETQ.

The chain employs TRBV7-3 and TRBJ2-5; D is unresolved. The CDR3 sequence is 13 residues long. The V gene's germline CDR1 is SGHTA and CDR2 FQGTGA. Between the trimmed V and J ends, which lost 0 bases and 5 bases, there was a span of 7 bases. This CDR3 reads CASSLTIVETQYF. The DNA for the CDR3 is TGTGCCAGCAGCTTAACGATAGTGGAGACCCAGTACTTC.

In its sample, this clonotype was seen many times. The V gene is TRBV11-2, the J gene TRBJ2-1; 11 nucleotides match TRBD2. Trimming took 6 bases from V and 6 from J; bases not matched to a gene: 13. The CDR3 totals 17 residues. Germline V CDR1 and CDR2: SGHAT, FQNNGV. CDR3 protein: CASRRDLAGGYFNEQFF. The CDR3 DNA reads TGTGCCAGCAGGAGAGACCTAGCGGGGGGCTATTTCAATGAGCAGTTCTTC.

V is TRBV5-8 and J is TRBJ2-1; D may be TRBD2 (5 bases). The CDR3 loop spans 14 amino acids. The germline gives CDR1 SGHTS, CDR2 YDEGEE. The V and J ends lost 3 bases and 4 bases respectively, with 11 bases between them. The CDR3 region is CASSSRGSYNEQFF. In DNA form, the CDR3 reads TGTGCCAGCAGCTCTCGGGGTTCGTACAATGAGCAGTTCTTC. Complete variable domain (other parts from reference TRBV5-8 and TRBJ2-1): EAGVTQSPTHLIKTRGQQATLRCSPISGHTSVYWYQQALGLGLQFLLWYDEGEERNRGNFPPRFSGRQFPNYSSELNVNALELEDSALYLCASSSRGSYNEQFFGPGTRLTVL.

This chain uses TRBV29-1 with TRBJ2-7, with no clear D. The CDR3 is 13 residues long. Germline values: CDR1 SQVTM, CDR2 ANQGSEA. V lost 6 bases and J lost 1, with 13 bases in between. The CDR3 sequence: CSVDDIVSYEQYF. As DNA, the CDR3 is TGCAGCGTCGACGACATTGTATCCTACGAGCAGTACTTC.

This clonotype showed up many times. The rearrangement links TRBV5-1 to TRBJ2-1; TRBD1 agrees at 9 bases. The germline V gene encodes CDR1 SGHRS and CDR2 YFSETQ. The CDR3 has 18 amino acids. Trimming took 3 bases from V and 6 from J; bases not matched to a gene: 16. In DNA form, the CDR3 reads TGCGCCAGCAGCTCACCCACCCCTCCGGGACAGGGAGGCAATGAGCAGTTCTTC. Its protein is CASSSPTPPGQGGNEQFF.

Comment on this clonotype: This may stem from a read error, because a much larger clone lies one nucleotide away. CDR3 amino acids: CANSLGSRAEAFF. CDR3 coding DNA: TGTGCCAACAGCTTGGGCTCCAGGGCTGAAGCTTTCTTT. The chain joins TRBV5-6 to TRBJ1-1; perhaps TRBD1 as D (5 bases). The CDR3 is 13 residues long. Germline V gene sequence: CDR1 SGHDT, CDR2 YYEEEE.

This clonotype has ten or more counts. The CDR3 DNA is TGCGCCAGCAGCTTGTCGACAGGGAGCAATCAGCCCCAGCATTTT. This translates into CASSLSTGSNQPQHF. The chain has TRBV5-1 and TRBJ1-5, with TRBD1 identical over 7 bases. Germline V CDR1 and CDR2: SGHRS, YFSETQ. V lost 1 base to trimming and J lost 1 base; unmatched junction nucleotides: 2. The length of the CDR3 is 15 residues.

The chain combines TRBV4-1 with TRBJ1-6; D is unresolved. Looked up from germline, CDR1 is MGHRA and CDR2 is YSYEKL. The CDR3 length is 16 residues. V lost 3 bases to trimming and J lost 5 bases, with 14 bases between them. In DNA form, the CDR3 reads TGCGCCAGCAGCCAGACCTACCGGGATGATAATTCACCCCTCCACTTT. Residues: CASSQTYRDDNSPLHF.

This clonotype was counted ten times or more. This chain links TRBV20-1 with TRBJ2-7; D is ambiguous. Germline V lookup: CDR1 DFQATT, CDR2 SNEGSKA (reference sequence). CDR3 length: 13 residues. The V end was cut by 2 bases, the J end by 1 base, with 9 bases between. CDR3 sequence: CSARWAASYEQYF. The CDR3 DNA reads as TGCAGTGCTAGATGGGCCGCTTCCTACGAGCAGTACTTC.

The rearrangement links TRBV6-1 to TRBJ2-2; 8 bases align to TRBD2. This CDR3 is 16 amino acids long. Losses at the gene ends were 6 bases for V and 6 bases for J; bases not matched to a gene: 12. CDR1 and CDR2 (germline): MNHNS, SASEGT. The CDR3 nucleotides read TGTGCCAGCAGCCCCCTGGGCGGGAGGACCCCCGGGGAGCTGTTTTTT. Its protein is CASSPLGGRTPGELFF.

This clonotype was seen a handful of times. The J gene is TRBJ2-1, the V gene TRBV27; TRBD2 might be the D (6 bases). The length of the CDR3 is 16 residues. V was clipped by 4 bases and J by 0 bases, with 13 bases between them. Germline values: CDR1 MNHEY, CDR2 SMNVEV (reference sequence). CDR3 sequence: CASSSPSESSYNEQFF. The DNA for the CDR3 is TGTGCCAGCAGTTCCCCTAGCGAGAGCTCCTACAATGAGCAGTTCTTC.

The V and J genes are TRBV5-4 and TRBJ1-6; D uncertain. Between the trimmed V and J ends, which lost 4 bases and 13 bases, there was a span of 12 bases. Germline CDR1 reads SGHNT; CDR2 reads YYREEE (reference sequence). This CDR3 comprises 12 residues. CDR3 region: CASSPRGGPLHF. CDR3 nucleotide sequence: TGTGCCAGCAGCCCCCGGGGAGGCCCCCTCCACTTT.

The rearrangement joins TRBV2 to TRBJ2-5; 10 positions match TRBD1. The CDR3 spans 16 residues. V shed 1 base, J shed 1 base, and the junction held 3 bases outside the gene matches. The germline CDR1 and CDR2 sequences are SNHLY and FYNNEI. CDR3 region: CASSEVGQGSQETQYF. The CDR3 nucleotides are TGTGCCAGCAGTGAAGTGGGACAGGGGAGCCAAGAGACCCAGTACTTC.

V is TRBV5-5 and J is TRBJ2-5; 9 bases are a match to TRBD2. V was pared by 3 bases and J by 4 bases, with 7 bases of the junction left unmatched. Per the germline V gene, CDR1 is SGHKS and CDR2 is YYEKEE (reference sequence). The CDR3 spans 15 residues. The chain's CDR3 is CASSSIAGAGETQYF. The CDR3, as DNA: TGTGCCAGCAGCTCAATAGCGGGAGCGGGAGAGACCCAGTACTTC.

Comments on this clonotype: Just one base apart from a much larger clone, this may be a read error. The chain joins TRBV18 to TRBJ1-5, with 10 positions matching TRBD1. CDR1 is KGHSH and CDR2 is LQKENI in the germline V gene. This CDR3 has 16 amino acids. CDR3 in amino acids: CASSPSLDRGRQPRHF. As DNA, the CDR3 is TGTGCCAGCTCACCCTCTTTAGACAGGGGGCGTCAGCCCCGGCATTTT.

This clonotype showed up many times. The chain combines TRBV12-3 or TRBV12-4 with TRBJ1-2; D gene unclear. There are 11 residues in the CDR3. Trimming removed 6 bases from V and 7 bases from J, with 9 bases in between. CDR3 loop: CASSLPGGYTF. CDR3 sequence (DNA): TGTGCCAGCAGCCTCCCGGGTGGCTACACCTTC.

This clonotype was seen many times. The chain combines TRBV5-1 with TRBJ1-1, with D possibly being TRBD1 (5 bases). V was shortened by 2 bases and J by 0 bases, with 11 bases between the two germline ends. CDR3 size: 15 residues. Germline V lookup: CDR1 SGHRS, CDR2 YFSETQ. The CDR3 sequence is CASSLGATLNTEAFF. The CDR3, as DNA: TGCGCCAGCAGCTTAGGGGCAACTTTGAACACTGAAGCTTTCTTT.